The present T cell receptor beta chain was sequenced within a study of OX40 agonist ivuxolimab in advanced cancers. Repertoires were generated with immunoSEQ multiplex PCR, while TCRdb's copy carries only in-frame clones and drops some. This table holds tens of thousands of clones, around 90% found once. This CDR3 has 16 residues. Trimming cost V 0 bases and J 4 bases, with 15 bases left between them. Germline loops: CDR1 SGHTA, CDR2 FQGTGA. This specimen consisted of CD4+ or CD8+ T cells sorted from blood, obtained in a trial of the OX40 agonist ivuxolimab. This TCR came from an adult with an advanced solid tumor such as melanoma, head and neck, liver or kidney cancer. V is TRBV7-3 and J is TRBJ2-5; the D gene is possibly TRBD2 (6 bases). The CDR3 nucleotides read TGTGCCAGCAGCTTAACCCCCCTAGCGTCCAGAGAGACCCAGTACTTC. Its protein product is CASSLTPLASRETQYF.